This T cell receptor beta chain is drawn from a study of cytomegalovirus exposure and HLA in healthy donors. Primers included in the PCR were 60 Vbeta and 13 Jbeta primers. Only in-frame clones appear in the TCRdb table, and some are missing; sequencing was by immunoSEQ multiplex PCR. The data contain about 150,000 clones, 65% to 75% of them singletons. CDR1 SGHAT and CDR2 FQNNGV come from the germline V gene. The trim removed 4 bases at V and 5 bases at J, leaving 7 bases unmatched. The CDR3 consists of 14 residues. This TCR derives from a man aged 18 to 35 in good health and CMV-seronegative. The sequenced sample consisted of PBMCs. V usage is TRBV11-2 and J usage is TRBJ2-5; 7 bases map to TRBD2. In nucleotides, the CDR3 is TGTGCCAGCAGCTCTAATGGGGGAGGGGAGACCCAGTACTTC. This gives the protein CASSSNGGGETQYF.